These 18 T cell receptor beta chains were all obtained from the same sample, sequenced in a study of sequential checkpoint blockade in melanoma. The table came from immunoSEQ multiplex PCR; TCRdb's copy has only in-frame clones and leaves some out. Of around 9,100 clones listed, approximately 71% are singletons. Treatment of the sample: randomized to nivolumab then ipilimumab (arm A) or the reverse (arm B). This sample comprised CD8+ T cells sorted from blood (inferred from file names), obtained from a patient given nivolumab and ipilimumab in sequence. The receptors stem from a human donor with melanoma.

The rearrangement joins TRBV6-1 to TRBJ2-7, with a possible D match to TRBD1 (5 bases). Germline values: CDR1 MNHNS, CDR2 SASEGT. V lost 6 bases and J 6 bases, leaving 12 bases between the germline ends. The CDR3 consists of 12 residues. The CDR3 coding sequence is TGTGCCAGCAGAATCCAGGGTTTCGAGCAGTACTTC. This sequence encodes CASRIQGFEQYF.

This chain connects TRBV9 to TRBJ1-1; maybe TRBD1 (5 bases). This CDR3 contains 15 residues. Germline V gene data show CDR1 as SGDLS and CDR2 as YYNGEE. The ends were cut back, 4 bases at V and 1 base at J, with 14 bases in the middle. The CDR3 coding sequence is TGTGCCAGCAGCCCCCGGACATCTACGAACACTGAAGCTTTCTTT. This gives the protein CASSPRTSTNTEAFF.

The chain links TRBV19 to TRBJ2-7; 8 bases line up with TRBD1. The CDR3 length is 15 residues. V gave up 4 bases and J gave up 1 base; unmatched junction bases: 6. Germline V CDR1 and CDR2: LNHDA, SQIVND (reference sequence). The CDR3 bases are TGTGCCAGTAGTACCGCCGGGACAGGTTCCTACGAGCAGTACTTC. Translation: CASSTAGTGSYEQYF. The complete variable domain, with remaining parts taken from reference TRBV19 and TRBJ2-7, reads DGGITQSPKYLFRKEGQNVTLSCEQNLNHDAMYWYRQDPGQGLRLIYYSQIVNDFQKGDIAEGYSVSREKKESFPLTVTSAQKNPTAFYLCASSTAGTGSYEQYFGPGTRLTVT.

This chain connects TRBV7-2 to TRBJ2-1; D unresolved. Germline V gene data show CDR1 as SGHTA and CDR2 as FQGNSA. V lost 3 bases to trimming and J lost 8 bases, with 5 bases between them. The CDR3 is made up of 11 amino acids. The CDR3 reads CASSFEYEQFF. CDR3 coding DNA: TGTGCCAGCAGCTTCGAGTATGAGCAGTTCTTC.

This clone is labeled medium-sized (0.01 to 0.1%). CDR3 residues: CASSESSGGGQETQYF. CDR3 bases: TGTGCCAGCAGTGAATCTAGCGGGGGGGGCCAAGAGACCCAGTACTTC. V usage is TRBV6-4 and J usage is TRBJ2-5; 12 bases fit TRBD2. CDR1 and CDR2 (germline): MRHNA, SNTAGT. The CDR3 runs 16 residues. V was clipped by 3 bases and J by 1 base; unmatched bases: 3.

This chain uses TRBV4-1 with TRBJ2-3; 10 bases agree with TRBD2. The CDR3 spans 18 residues. Losses at the gene ends were 2 bases for V and 3 bases for J; bases not matched to a gene: 11. CDR1 is MGHRA, CDR2 YSYEKL, per germline. The CDR3 loop reads CASSQTGGASGGTDTQYF. The DNA for the CDR3 is TGCGCCAGCAGCCAAACGGGGGGGGCTAGCGGGGGAACAGATACGCAGTATTTT.

V and J are TRBV7-9 and TRBJ2-7; 7 bases are shared with TRBD1. The ends lost 6 bases at V and 2 bases at J; junction bases unmatched: 4. Germline CDR1 and CDR2: SEHNR and FQNEAQ (reference sequence). The CDR3 has 13 residues. DNA for the CDR3: TGTGCCAGCAGGACCGGGACAGCCTACGAGCAGTACTTC. Protein sequence: CASRTGTAYEQYF.

The sample holds a few counts of this clone. The J gene is TRBJ2-3, the V gene TRBV15; 10 nucleotides line up with TRBD1. CDR1 LNHNV and CDR2 YYDKDF come from the germline V gene (reference sequence). The CDR3 length is 15 residues. J lost 4 bases, V lost 4 bases, and 5 bases had no gene match. This CDR3 reads CATSTGTGEADTQYF. The CDR3, as DNA: TGTGCCACCAGCACCGGGACAGGGGAGGCAGATACGCAGTATTTT.

V is TRBV6-1 and J is TRBJ2-3; 9 bases match TRBD1. CDR3 length: 16 residues. In germline, CDR1 is MNHNS, CDR2 SASEGT. Unmatched junction bases numbered 4, after V lost 0 bases and J lost 3 bases. CDR3 sequence: CASSEAPGQGTDTQYF. Written as DNA, the CDR3 is TGTGCCAGCAGTGAAGCGCCGGGACAGGGTACAGATACGCAGTATTTT.

The chain couples TRBV18 to TRBJ2-2; D might be TRBD2 (5 bases). CDR1 is KGHSH and CDR2 is LQKENI in the germline V gene. The CDR3 is 18 amino acids. V was cut by 4 bases and J by 3 bases, with 21 bases left in between. CDR3 sequence reads: CASSRLRSGADYTGELFF. As DNA, the CDR3 is TGTGCCAGCTCACGATTGAGGAGCGGAGCGGATTACACCGGGGAGCTGTTTTTT.

As regards this clone: This same CDR3 is encoded by further DNA sequences in the sample. The J gene is TRBJ2-3, the V gene TRBV25-1; D not certain. There are 14 residues in the CDR3. The V gene's germline CDR1 is MGHDK and CDR2 SYGVNS. V gave up 0 bases and J gave up 2 bases, with 6 bases separating them. CDR3 region: CASSEYSLTDTQYF. As DNA, the CDR3 is TGTGCCAGCAGTGAATATAGCCTCACAGATACGCAGTATTTT.

The chain uses TRBV5-6 and TRBJ2-5; possible D gene TRBD2, 5 bases. The V gene lost 4 bases and the J gene lost 7 bases, with 8 bases spanning the gap. The germline gives CDR1 SGHDT, CDR2 YYEEEE. The CDR3 contains 11 residues. CDR3 amino acids: CASSRDWTQYF. The CDR3 DNA sequence: TGTGCCAGCAGCCGGGATTGGACCCAGTACTTC.

The chain links TRBV9 to TRBJ2-1; 8 bases line up with TRBD2. Germline V gene lookup returns CDR1 SGDLS and CDR2 YYNGEE. This CDR3 contains 15 residues. With V trimmed by 0 bases and J by 4 bases, 3 bases remained unmatched. In nucleotides, the CDR3 is TGTGCCAGCAGCGTAGAGGTAGCGGGATACAATGAGCAGTTCTTC. Encoded protein: CASSVEVAGYNEQFF.

Here the CDR3 reads CASSLSTSNSYEQYF. The CDR3 coding sequence is TGTGCCAGCAGTTTATCGACATCAAATTCCTACGAGCAGTACTTC. The rearrangement uses TRBV27 and TRBJ2-7, with D unresolved. V gave up 0 bases and J gave up 1 base, with 10 bases separating them. CDR3 size: 15 residues. In germline, CDR1 is MNHEY, CDR2 SMNVEV (reference sequence).

V and J are TRBV30 and TRBJ1-5; D possibly corresponds to TRBD1 (5 bases). V lost 4 bases to trimming and J lost 4 bases, with 14 bases between them. Looked up from germline, CDR1 is GTSNPN and CDR2 is SVGIG (reference sequence). This CDR3 contains 14 residues. For the CDR3, the DNA is TGTGCCTGGACCTCTAACGACAGAAATCAGCCCCAGCATTTT. Residues: CAWTSNDRNQPQHF. The full variable domain, with the rest looked up from reference TRBV30 and TRBJ1-5, is SQTIHQWPATLVQPVGSPLSLECTVEGTSNPNLYWYRQAAGRGLQLLFYSVGIGQISSEVPQNLSASRPQDRQFILSSKKLLLSDSGFYLCAWTSNDRNQPQHFGDGTRLSIL.

For the CDR3, the DNA is TGTGCCAGCAGCGTTCAGGGGGGATTCTATGGCTACACCTTC. Translation gives CASSVQGGFYGYTF. V gene TRBV9 combines with J gene TRBJ1-2, with 7 bases fitting TRBD1. Germline values: CDR1 SGDLS, CDR2 YYNGEE. CDR3 length: 14 amino acids. With 2 bases clipped from V and 4 bases from J, the junction kept 5 bases outside the gene matches.

J is TRBJ2-5 and V is TRBV4-3; 10 bases align to TRBD2. Germline loops: CDR1 LGHNA, CDR2 YSLEER. V lost 3 bases to trimming and J lost 0 bases; unmatched junction nucleotides: 4. This CDR3 region has 16 residues. CDR3 in amino acids: CASSHLLAGDQETQYF. The CDR3 bases are TGCGCCAGCAGCCATCTTCTAGCGGGGGACCAAGAGACCCAGTACTTC.

This clone showed up just once. The gene calls are TRBV6-1 and TRBJ2-2; 10 nucleotides line up with TRBD1. Losses at the gene ends were 2 bases for V and 7 bases for J; bases not matched to a gene: 13. From germline, CDR1 is MNHNS and CDR2 SASEGT. There are 18 residues in the CDR3. DNA for the CDR3: TGTGCCAGCAGTGAAAAAAGGTTCCGGGACAGGGGACTCGGGGAGCTGTTTTTT. It yields the protein CASSEKRFRDRGLGELFF.